The rows below give T cell receptor beta chains drawn from one sample of a study of OX40 agonist ivuxolimab in advanced cancers. Clones were sequenced by immunoSEQ multiplex PCR, and TCRdb holds only the in-frame ones, with some missing. The data hold tens of thousands of clones, with 88% observed a single time. The input for sequencing was CD4+ or CD8+ T cells sorted from blood, taken in a trial of the OX40 agonist ivuxolimab. Source of these receptors: an adult with an advanced solid tumor such as melanoma, head and neck, liver or kidney cancer. CDR3s include the opening cysteine and the closing phenylalanine or tryptophan. Each record gives: V gene, D gene, CDR3 protein. A D gene is named only where the DNA matches it firmly.

v_gene: TRBV5-1
d_gene: .
CDR3aa: CASSLQGSLETQYF

v_gene: TRBV5-4
d_gene: .
CDR3aa: CASSLISGDSGNTIYF

v_gene: TRBV6-5
d_gene: .
CDR3aa: CASSLTVNTEAFF

v_gene: TRBV5-1
d_gene: .
CDR3aa: CASSRGSSDTQYF

v_gene: TRBV9
d_gene: .
CDR3aa: CASSVAGSGNTIYF

v_gene: TRBV7-8
d_gene: .
CDR3aa: CASSYREGMNTEAFF

v_gene: TRBV6-6
d_gene: .
CDR3aa: CASSYSRTSYNSPLHF

v_gene: TRBV27
d_gene: .
CDR3aa: CASSRASGPYEQYF

v_gene: TRBV7-3
d_gene: TRBD1
CDR3aa: CASSPGQGGTDTQYF

v_gene: TRBV10-1
d_gene: .
CDR3aa: CASSENPGLNTEAFF